This TCR beta chain was observed in a study of T cell repertoires in cytomegalovirus infection. The study, taken as a whole, reports: CMV carriers with the relevant HLA were identified by cumulative public TCR beta family frequency. HLA-C-restricted, CMV-specific TCR beta clonotypes were dominant ex vivo.

Each CDR3 protein is one row after TCRdb ran MiXCR on the reads. Of roughly 990,000 distinct CDR3 sequences in the sample, 30% to 40% are singletons; the top ten hold 13%. There are a few counts of this clonotype. Antigen unknown. This CDR3 is 15 amino acids long. Germline-derived CDR1 and CDR2 are SNHLY and FYNNEI. After removal of 2 bases from V and 6 bases from J, the junction contained 6 bases not matched to a gene. This clonotype originated in a human donor in good health (CMV status not recorded). Some clones in this sample may be carry-over from other donors' samples. Sequenced material: cultured CD8+ T cells from PBMCs, taken from culture after CMV antigen stimulation. The V and J genes are TRBV2 and TRBJ1-1, with TRBD1 identical over 10 bases. CDR3 sequence reads: CASSEFGQGGAEAFF. CDR3 bases: TGTGCCAGCAGTGAATTCGGACAGGGGGGCGCTGAAGCTTTCTTT.